This T cell receptor beta chain stems from a study of OX40 agonist ivuxolimab in advanced cancers. Study as a whole: Three individuals attained partial responses, comprising one hepatocellular carcinoma case and two cutaneous melanoma cases.

Remarks on this clone: The antigen is not known.

Study outcomes and limitations: CD4+ T cells averaged fewer expanded clones than CD8+ T cells.

Germline CDR1 is MDHEN and CDR2 is SYDVKM. Losses at the gene ends were 6 bases for V and 4 bases for J; bases not matched to a gene: 4. This CDR3 comprises 13 residues. TCRdb's copy holds only in-frame clones and misses some; the assay was immunoSEQ multiplex PCR. Of some 100,000 clones in the sample, 90% were seen once. The rearrangement links TRBV28 to TRBJ1-2, with 8 bases matching TRBD1. The sample in question was CD4+ or CD8+ T cells sorted from blood, obtained in a trial of the OX40 agonist ivuxolimab. The sequence came from an adult with an advanced solid tumor such as melanoma, head and neck, liver or kidney cancer. The CDR3 DNA follows: TGTGCCAGCAGATCAGGACAGGGCTATGGCTACACCTTC. Its translation: CASRSGQGYGYTF.